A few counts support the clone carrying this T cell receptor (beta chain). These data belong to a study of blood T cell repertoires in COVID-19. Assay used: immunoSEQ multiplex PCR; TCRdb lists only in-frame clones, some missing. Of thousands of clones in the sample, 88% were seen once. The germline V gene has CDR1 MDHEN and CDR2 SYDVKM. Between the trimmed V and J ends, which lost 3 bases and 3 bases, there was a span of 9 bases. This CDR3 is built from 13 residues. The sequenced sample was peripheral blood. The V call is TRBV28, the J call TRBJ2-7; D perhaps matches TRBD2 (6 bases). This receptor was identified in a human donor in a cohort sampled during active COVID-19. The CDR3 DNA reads TGTGCCAGCAGTTTGACTAGAAGCTACGAGCAGTACTTC. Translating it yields CASSLTRSYEQYF.